What follows are 31 T cell receptor beta chains derived from one specimen sequenced in a study of regulatory T cells in long-lasting Graves disease. Time point described: newly diagnosed GD, antithyroid drugs for less than 3 months. TCR sequences were obtained from RNA taken from PBMCs. The authors built TCR beta libraries using iRepertoire HTBI primers and Arm-PCR of CDR3 regions. In TCRdb, the multiplex PCR reads were re-called with MiXCR into one record per CDR3 protein. Of about 620,000 distinct CDR3 sequences in the sample, approximately 15% were seen once. These records were also assigned to another study, of T cells in Graves' hyperthyroidism and ophthalmopathy.

The sequences come from peripheral blood mononuclear cells (PBMCs), collected at new diagnosis, from a patient treated with antithyroid drugs. Source of these receptors: a woman aged 25 to 39 with Graves disease.

This clonotype was counted between two and nine times. The chain joins TRBV28 to TRBJ2-1; TRBD2 matches 12 bases. Trimming at V came to 4 bases and at J to 7 bases, leaving 8 bases not matched to a gene. Germline CDR1 and CDR2: MDHEN and SYDVKM. This CDR3 spans 16 amino acids. The CDR3 here is CASSWQLAGGQNEQFF. CDR3 in DNA: TGTGCCAGCAGTTGGCAACTAGCGGGAGGACAGAATGAGCAGTTCTTC.

This clonotype was observed many times. The chain combines TRBV11-2 with TRBJ1-6, with D unclear. V was shortened by 5 bases and J by 10 bases, with 18 bases between the two germline ends. Germline CDR1 is SGHAT and CDR2 is FQNNGV. This CDR3 region has 15 residues. The CDR3 loop is CASSNHAGPGSPLHF. CDR3 DNA: TGTGCCAGCAGCAACCATGCGGGCCCGGGGTCACCCCTCCACTTT.

This clonotype has just a few counts. The rearrangement joins TRBV5-1 to TRBJ1-2; TRBD1 matches 7 bases. Germline CDR1 SGHRS, CDR2 YFSETQ. The CDR3 loop spans 17 amino acids. J lost 0 bases, V lost 6 bases, and 14 bases had no gene match. CDR3 in DNA: TGCGCCAGCACAGGGGAGACAGGGTACCCCTCTAACTATGGCTACACCTTC. It translates to CASTGETGYPSNYGYTF.

Here the CDR3 reads CSASQGTSGYEQYF. CDR3 nucleotides: TGCAGTGCTAGTCAGGGGACTAGCGGATACGAGCAGTACTTC. This rearrangement joins TRBV20-1 to TRBJ2-7, with 11 positions matching TRBD2. The CDR3 spans 14 residues. Germline-derived CDR1 and CDR2 are DFQATT and SNEGSKA (reference sequence). Unmatched junction bases numbered 5, after V lost 3 bases and J lost 4 bases.

With respect to this clonotype: With a much larger clone just one base away, this may be a read error. Because it lacks the conserved phenylalanine or tryptophan at the end, this CDR3 is likely a read error. The chain is built from TRBV28 and TRBJ2-5, with D unclear. Trimming left V 8 bases short and J 5 bases short, with 12 bases between. CDR1 is MDHEN, CDR2 SYDVKM, per germline. This CDR3 is 12 amino acids long. CDR3 loop: CASCVRSETQYS. CDR3 DNA: TGTGCCAGCTGCGTCAGGTCGGAGACCCAGTACTCC.

The V call is TRBV7-9, the J call TRBJ2-2; the match to TRBD2 covers 7 bases. After removal of 1 base from V and 6 bases from J, the junction contained 5 bases not matched to a gene. This CDR3 region has 15 residues. Germline CDR1 reads SEHNR; CDR2 reads FQNEAQ (reference sequence). The CDR3 bases are TGTGCCAGCAGCTTAGGGACTAGTCTCGCCGGGGAGCTGTTTTTT. Its translation is CASSLGTSLAGELFF.

This clonotype showed up just a few times. At one end, the junction sequence differs from germline, possibly due to a read error. The V gene is TRBV5-1, the J gene TRBJ1-3; D gene uncertain. The CDR3 spans 14 residues. CDR1 and CDR2 from the germline V gene are SGHRS and YFSETQ. The CDR3 loop reads CASSFQDSGNTMYF. The CDR3 nucleotides read TGCGCCAGCAGCTTTCAGGATTCTGGAAACACCATGTATTTT.

In its sample, this clonotype was seen many times. This chain links TRBV5-6 with TRBJ1-1; unclear D gene. CDR3 size: 12 residues. Trimming removed 4 bases from V and 7 bases from J, with 11 bases in between. CDR1 and CDR2 from the germline V gene are SGHDT and YYEEEE. The CDR3 is CASSRGYLEAFF. The CDR3, as DNA: TGTGCCAGCAGCCGAGGTTATCTTGAAGCTTTCTTT.

The genes are TRBV4-1 and TRBJ1-1; D remains unclear. The CDR3 totals 15 residues. The germline CDR1 and CDR2 sequences are MGHRA and YSYEKL. The V gene lost 1 base and the J gene lost 0 bases, with 9 bases spanning the gap. The CDR3 loop reads CASSQVPSLNTEAFF. CDR3 nucleotides: TGCGCCAGCAGCCAAGTTCCCAGCCTGAACACTGAAGCTTTCTTT.

J is TRBJ2-2 and V is TRBV6-5, with 7 bases identical to TRBD2. Germline values: CDR1 MNHEY, CDR2 SVGAGI. CDR3 length equals 14 residues. Trimming removed 2 bases from V and 8 bases from J; junction bases left unmatched: 5. Here the CDR3 DNA reads TGTGCCAGCAGTTACCGACTAGCCAGTGGGGAGCTGTTTTTT. It codes for CASSYRLASGELFF.

This clonotype was counted many times. The chain recombines TRBV11-2 with TRBJ2-7; maybe TRBD1 (6 bases). The length of the CDR3 is 12 residues. Trimming removed 3 bases at V and 6 bases at J, with 9 bases between. Germline CDR1 is SGHAT and CDR2 is FQNNGV. CDR3 in DNA: TGTGCCAGCAGCTTCGGGACACCCGAGCAGTACTTC. Encoded protein: CASSFGTPEQYF.

This clonotype occurred a few times. The chain links TRBV20-1 to TRBJ2-5; D call uncertain. Per the germline V gene, CDR1 is DFQATT and CDR2 is SNEGSKA (reference sequence). V was clipped by 5 bases and J by 4 bases, with 5 bases between them. This CDR3 spans 10 amino acids. The CDR3 spells CSAGSETQYF. CDR3 nucleotides: TGCAGTGCTGGGTCAGAGACCCAGTACTTC.

This clonotype showed up many times. The chain has TRBV28 and TRBJ2-1; a weak D match, TRBD1 (5 bases). Trimming took off 3 bases at V and 8 bases at J, with 14 bases between the two ends. CDR1 and CDR2 (germline): MDHEN, SYDVKM. The CDR3 runs 14 residues. For the CDR3, the DNA is TGTGCCAGCAGTTTGCTTAGCCCCAGGGATGAGCAGTTCTTC. Translated: CASSLLSPRDEQFF.

This clonotype was counted at least ten times. This chain uses TRBV27 with TRBJ2-5; D may be TRBD1 or TRBD2 (5 bases each). This CDR3 comprises 12 residues. V dropped 7 bases and J dropped 4 bases, with 10 bases sitting between them. Germline CDR1 and CDR2: MNHEY and SMNVEV (reference sequence). The CDR3 nucleotides read TGTGCCAGCAAGAGGGGCGGAGAGACCCAGTACTTC. Residues: CASKRGGETQYF.

This clonotype was recorded at least ten times. The chain has TRBV28 and TRBJ1-2, with a weak D call TRBD1 (5 bases). Germline assignment: CDR1 MDHEN and CDR2 SYDVKM. The germline V and J ends were trimmed by 6 bases and 6 bases, with 11 bases remaining between them. The CDR3 contains 12 residues. CDR3: CASRDTVDGYTF. The DNA for the CDR3 is TGTGCCAGCAGGGACACGGTTGATGGCTACACCTTC.

There are many counts of this clonotype. V usage is TRBV20-1 and J usage is TRBJ1-2, with D unresolved. Between the trimmed V and J ends, which lost 1 base and 6 bases, there was a span of 12 bases. The CDR3 is 13 residues long. Germline V gene lookup returns CDR1 DFQATT and CDR2 SNEGSKA (reference sequence). The CDR3 DNA reads TGCAGTGCTAGAGTGGAGGGCGGGAATGGCTACACCTTC. Amino acids: CSARVEGGNGYTF.

The chain recombines TRBV7-9 with TRBJ1-1; D is unresolved. Deletions cut 9 bases from V and 2 bases from J, with 10 bases between. The CDR3 has 12 amino acids. Germline V gives CDR1 SEHNR, CDR2 FQNEAQ (reference sequence). CDR3 sequence reads: CASCAGNTEAFF. The DNA for the CDR3 is TGTGCCAGTTGCGCAGGCAACACTGAAGCTTTCTTT.

The chain joins TRBV7-2 to TRBJ1-2; a weak D match, TRBD1 (6 bases). Trimming left V 1 base short and J 7 bases short, with 16 bases between. The CDR3 contains 15 residues. Germline V gene sequence: CDR1 SGHTA, CDR2 FQGNSA. CDR3 sequence: CASSLGSGEPSGYTF. The CDR3 DNA is TGTGCCAGCAGCTTAGGTTCAGGGGAGCCCTCTGGCTACACCTTC.

About this clonotype: This likely came from a read error, as a far larger clone is one base away. The rearrangement links TRBV28 to TRBJ2-3; 7 positions agree with TRBD1. Germline V gene lookup returns CDR1 MDHEN and CDR2 SYDVKM. CDR3 length: 12 amino acids. The CDR3 protein is CASSPGTDAQYF. In DNA form, the CDR3 reads TGTGCCAGCAGCCCGGGGACAGATGCGCAGTATTTT. Full variable domain (outside the CDR3, taken from reference TRBV28 and TRBJ2-3): DVKVTQSSRYLVKRTGEKVFLECVQDMDHENMFWYRQDPGLGLRLIYFSYDVKMKEKGDIPEGYSVSREKKERFSLILESASTNQTSMYLCASSPGTDAQYFGPGTRLTVL.

This clonotype was recorded at least ten times. The gene calls are TRBV29-1 and TRBJ1-1; D perhaps matches TRBD1 (5 bases). V was clipped by 3 bases and J by 0 bases, with 8 bases between them. The CDR3 is made up of 13 amino acids. Germline-derived CDR1 and CDR2 are SQVTM and ANQGSEA. The DNA of the CDR3 is TGCAGCGTTGAGCAGGGACTGAACACTGAAGCTTTCTTT. The encoded protein is CSVEQGLNTEAFF.

This clonotype was detected only a few times. The rearrangement links TRBV6-9 to TRBJ1-4, with D possibly matching TRBD1 (5 bases). Germline V gene lookup returns CDR1 MNHGY and CDR2 SVAAGI. The CDR3 extends over 15 amino acids. The V gene lost 4 bases and the J gene lost 5 bases, with 14 bases spanning the gap. Here the CDR3 reads CASSSGTADNEKLFF. CDR3 coding DNA: TGTGCCAGCAGTTCGGGGACGGCCGACAATGAAAAACTGTTTTTT.

This clonotype appeared many times. The rearrangement links TRBV28 to TRBJ1-5, with 10 bases fitting TRBD1. Germline loops: CDR1 MDHEN, CDR2 SYDVKM. Trimming took 8 bases from V and 0 from J; bases not matched to a gene: 4. CDR3 length equals 15 residues. The CDR3 region is CASRQGAYSNQPQHF. The CDR3 DNA follows: TGTGCCAGCCGACAGGGGGCCTATAGCAATCAGCCCCAGCATTTT.

This clonotype showed up many times. The chain is built from TRBV5-1 and TRBJ1-2, with TRBD1 identical over 8 bases. V lost 0 bases to trimming and J lost 5 bases; unmatched junction nucleotides: 3. The CDR3 length is 14 residues. The germline gives CDR1 SGHRS, CDR2 YFSETQ. The CDR3 sequence: CASSLERQGYGYTF. CDR3 DNA sequence: TGCGCCAGCAGCTTGGAGCGACAGGGGTATGGCTACACCTTC.

The chain combines TRBV4-1 with TRBJ1-6, with 7 bases matching TRBD1. The CDR3 runs 18 residues. V lost 1 base and J lost 1; bases outside the gene matches: 7. From germline, CDR1 is MGHRA and CDR2 YSYEKL. The CDR3 spells CASSQGRTGRSYNSPLHF. The CDR3 DNA sequence: TGCGCCAGCAGCCAAGGGCGGACAGGAAGATCCTATAATTCACCCCTCCACTTT.

This sequence joins TRBV20-1 and TRBJ2-7; 7 bases align to TRBD2. V gave up 4 bases and J gave up 0 bases; unmatched junction bases: 3. CDR3 length: 13 residues. CDR1 and CDR2 from the germline V gene are DFQATT and SNEGSKA (reference sequence). CDR3 protein: CSAIWGGSYEQYF. The DNA for the CDR3 is TGCAGTGCTATCTGGGGGGGCTCCTACGAGCAGTACTTC.

At least ten counts were recorded for this clonotype. The chain uses TRBV10-3 and TRBJ2-1; 7 positions agree with TRBD2. From germline, CDR1 is ENHRY and CDR2 SYGVKD. The V gene end was trimmed by 4 bases and the J gene end by 5 bases; junction bases not matched to a gene: 2. This CDR3 contains 13 residues. The CDR3 loop is CAISVGGDNEQFF. The CDR3 nucleotides read TGTGCCATCAGTGTGGGGGGGGACAATGAGCAGTTCTTC.

This chain connects TRBV2 to TRBJ1-6; D remains unclear. The V gene lost 5 bases and the J gene lost 7 bases, with 9 bases spanning the gap. The CDR3 is 13 residues long. Per germline, CDR1 SNHLY and CDR2 FYNNEI. CDR3 bases: TGTGCCAGCAGTACCACCACCAATTCACCCCTCCACTTT. It is translated as CASSTTTNSPLHF.

Ten or more counts support this clonotype. This chain joins TRBV12-3 or TRBV12-4 and TRBJ2-5; 9 bases map to TRBD1. The CDR3 is made up of 16 amino acids. The V and J ends lost 5 bases and 2 bases, in that order; junction bases with no gene match: 9. DNA for the CDR3: TGTGCCAGCAGTCCAGGACAGGGGAAGTCACAAGAGACCCAGTACTTC. It translates to CASSPGQGKSQETQYF.

J is TRBJ1-2 and V is TRBV27; D perhaps matches TRBD1 (6 bases). CDR1 MNHEY and CDR2 SMNVEV come from the germline V gene (reference sequence). CDR3 size: 15 residues. The V end was cut by 3 bases, the J end by 5 bases, with 16 bases between. The CDR3 loop is CASSFSNRVGYGYTF. For the CDR3, the DNA is TGTGCCAGCAGTTTCTCCAACAGGGTCGGGTATGGCTACACCTTC.

This rearrangement joins TRBV6-5 to TRBJ2-1; TRBD2 matches 7 bases. Germline trimming cut 4 bases from V and 7 bases from J; bases unmatched to any gene: 4. The V gene's germline CDR1 is MNHEY and CDR2 SVGAGI. CDR3 length: 13 residues. The DNA for the CDR3 is TGTGCCAGCAGTTCCCTCGGGGGGAATGAGCAGTTCTTC. Protein sequence: CASSSLGGNEQFF.

This clonotype was seen a few times. V and J are TRBV6-1 and TRBJ2-1, with 7 bases matching TRBD1. The V gene end was trimmed by 10 bases and the J gene end by 6 bases; junction bases not matched to a gene: 12. Germline V gene sequence: CDR1 MNHNS, CDR2 SASEGT. CDR3 length: 14 residues. CDR3 loop: CATGTQGSFNEQFF. The CDR3, as DNA: TGTGCCACCGGGACACAGGGGTCGTTCAATGAGCAGTTCTTC.